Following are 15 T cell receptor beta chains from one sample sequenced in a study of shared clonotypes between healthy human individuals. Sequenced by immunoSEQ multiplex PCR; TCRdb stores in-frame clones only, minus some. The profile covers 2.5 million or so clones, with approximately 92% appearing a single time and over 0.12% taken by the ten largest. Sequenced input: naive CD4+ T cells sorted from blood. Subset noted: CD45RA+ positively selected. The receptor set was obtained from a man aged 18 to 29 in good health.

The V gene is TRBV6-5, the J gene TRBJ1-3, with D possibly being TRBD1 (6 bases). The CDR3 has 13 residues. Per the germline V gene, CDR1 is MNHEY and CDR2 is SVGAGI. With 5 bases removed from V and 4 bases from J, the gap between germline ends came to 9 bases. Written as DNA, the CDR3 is TGTGCCAGCAGTACAGGGTTCGGAAACACCATATATTTT. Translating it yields CASSTGFGNTIYF.

CDR3 nucleotides: TGTGCCAGCAGTCGGACGGAGGATTGGGTCACTGAAGCTTTCTTT. Amino acid sequence: CASSRTEDWVTEAFF. The chain links TRBV6-5 to TRBJ1-1; D unresolved. Germline V gene data show CDR1 as MNHEY and CDR2 as SVGAGI. The V end was cut by 5 bases, the J end by 4 bases, with 17 bases between. CDR3 length: 15 residues.

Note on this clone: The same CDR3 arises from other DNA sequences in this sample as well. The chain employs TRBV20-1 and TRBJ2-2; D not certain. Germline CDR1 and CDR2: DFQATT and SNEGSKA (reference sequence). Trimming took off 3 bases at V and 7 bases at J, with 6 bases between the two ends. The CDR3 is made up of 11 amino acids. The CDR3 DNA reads TGCAGTGCTAGGGAAGACGGGGAGCTGTTTTTT. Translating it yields CSAREDGELFF.

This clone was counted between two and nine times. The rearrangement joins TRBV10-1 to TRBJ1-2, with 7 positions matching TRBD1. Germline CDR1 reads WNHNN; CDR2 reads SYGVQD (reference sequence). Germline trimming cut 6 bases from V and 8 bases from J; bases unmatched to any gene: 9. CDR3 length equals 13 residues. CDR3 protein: CASRENDRVGYTF. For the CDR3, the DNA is TGCGCCAGCAGGGAGAATGACAGGGTGGGCTACACCTTC.

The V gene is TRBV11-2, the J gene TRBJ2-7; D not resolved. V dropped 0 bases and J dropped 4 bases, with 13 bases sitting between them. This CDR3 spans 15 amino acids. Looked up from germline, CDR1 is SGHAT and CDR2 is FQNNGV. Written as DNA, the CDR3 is TGTGCCAGCAGCTTAGAGCGCTATGCCAATTACGAGCAGTACTTC. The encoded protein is CASSLERYANYEQYF.

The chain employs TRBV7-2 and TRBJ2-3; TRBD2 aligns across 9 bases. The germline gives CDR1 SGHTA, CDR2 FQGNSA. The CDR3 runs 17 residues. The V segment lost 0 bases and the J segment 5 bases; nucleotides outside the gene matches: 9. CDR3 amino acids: CASSLAGAGGPGDTQYF. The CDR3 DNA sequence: TGTGCCAGCAGCTTAGCGGGGGCGGGAGGGCCAGGAGATACGCAGTATTTT.

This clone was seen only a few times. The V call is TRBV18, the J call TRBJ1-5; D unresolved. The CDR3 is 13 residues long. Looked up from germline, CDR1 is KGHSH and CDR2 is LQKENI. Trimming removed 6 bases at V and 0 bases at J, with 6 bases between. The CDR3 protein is CASSSYSNQPQHF. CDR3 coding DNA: TGTGCCAGCTCGTCATATAGCAATCAGCCCCAGCATTTT.

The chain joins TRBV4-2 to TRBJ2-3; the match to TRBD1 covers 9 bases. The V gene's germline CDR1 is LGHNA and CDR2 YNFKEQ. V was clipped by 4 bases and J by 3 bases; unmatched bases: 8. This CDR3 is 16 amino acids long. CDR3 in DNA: TGTGCCAGCAGCCCAATACAGGGGGCTCGGACAGATACGCAGTATTTT. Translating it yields CASSPIQGARTDTQYF.

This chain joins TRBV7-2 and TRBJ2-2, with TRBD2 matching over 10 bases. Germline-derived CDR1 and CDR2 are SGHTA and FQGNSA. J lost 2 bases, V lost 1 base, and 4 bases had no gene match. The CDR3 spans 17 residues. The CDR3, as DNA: TGTGCCAGCAGCTTAGACGGACTAGCGGATAACACCGGGGAGCTGTTTTTT. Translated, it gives CASSLDGLADNTGELFF.

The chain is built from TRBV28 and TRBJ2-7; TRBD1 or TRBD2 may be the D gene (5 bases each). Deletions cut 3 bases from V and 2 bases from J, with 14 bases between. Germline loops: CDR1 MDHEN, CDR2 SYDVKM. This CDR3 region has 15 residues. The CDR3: CASSFGTFPPYEQYF. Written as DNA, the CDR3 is TGTGCCAGCAGTTTTGGGACCTTCCCCCCCTACGAGCAGTACTTC.

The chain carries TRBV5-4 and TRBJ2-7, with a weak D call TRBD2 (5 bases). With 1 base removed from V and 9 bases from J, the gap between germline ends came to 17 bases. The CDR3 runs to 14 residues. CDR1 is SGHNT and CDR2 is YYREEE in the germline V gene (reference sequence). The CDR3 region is CASSLFQGSPRQYF. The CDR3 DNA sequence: TGTGCCAGCAGCTTGTTCCAAGGGAGTCCGCGGCAGTACTTC.

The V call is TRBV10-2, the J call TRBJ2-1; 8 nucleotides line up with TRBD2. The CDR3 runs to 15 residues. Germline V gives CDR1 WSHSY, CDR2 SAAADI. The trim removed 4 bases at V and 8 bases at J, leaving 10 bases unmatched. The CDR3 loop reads CASSAPAGVGDEQFF. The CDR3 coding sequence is TGCGCCAGCAGTGCCCCAGCGGGAGTAGGCGATGAGCAGTTCTTC.

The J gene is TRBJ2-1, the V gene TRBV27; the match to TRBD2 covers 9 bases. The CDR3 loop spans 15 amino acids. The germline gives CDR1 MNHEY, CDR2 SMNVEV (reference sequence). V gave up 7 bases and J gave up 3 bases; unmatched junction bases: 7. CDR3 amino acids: CASIQRREGYNEQFF. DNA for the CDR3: TGTGCCAGCATCCAGCGGCGGGAGGGCTACAATGAGCAGTTCTTC.

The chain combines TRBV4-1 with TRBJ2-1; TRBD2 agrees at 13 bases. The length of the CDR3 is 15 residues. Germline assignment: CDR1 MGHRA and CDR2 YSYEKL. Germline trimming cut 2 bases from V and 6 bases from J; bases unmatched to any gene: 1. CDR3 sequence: CASSQRTSGGNEQFF. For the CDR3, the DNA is TGCGCCAGCAGCCAACGGACTAGCGGGGGCAATGAGCAGTTCTTC.

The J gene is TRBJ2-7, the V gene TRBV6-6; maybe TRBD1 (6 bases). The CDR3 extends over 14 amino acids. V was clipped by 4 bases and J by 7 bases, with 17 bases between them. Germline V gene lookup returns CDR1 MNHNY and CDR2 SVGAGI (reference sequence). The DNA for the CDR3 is TGTGCCAGCAGTTTCCCAACAGGGTTTGGGGAGCAGTACTTC. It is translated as CASSFPTGFGEQYF.